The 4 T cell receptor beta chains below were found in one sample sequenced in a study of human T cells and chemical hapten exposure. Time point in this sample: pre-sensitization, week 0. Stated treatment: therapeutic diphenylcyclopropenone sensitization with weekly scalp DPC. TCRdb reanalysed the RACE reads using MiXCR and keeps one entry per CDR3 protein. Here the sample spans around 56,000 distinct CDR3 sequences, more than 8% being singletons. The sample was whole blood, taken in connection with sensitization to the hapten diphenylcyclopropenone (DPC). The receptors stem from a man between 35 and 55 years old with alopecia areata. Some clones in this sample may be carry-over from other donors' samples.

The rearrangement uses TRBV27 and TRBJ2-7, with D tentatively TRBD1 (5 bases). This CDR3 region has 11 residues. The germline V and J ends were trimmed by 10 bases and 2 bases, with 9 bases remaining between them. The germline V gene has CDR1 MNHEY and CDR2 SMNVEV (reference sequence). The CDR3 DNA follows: TGTGCCACAGGGCCCCCCTACGAGCAGTACTTC. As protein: CATGPPYEQYF.

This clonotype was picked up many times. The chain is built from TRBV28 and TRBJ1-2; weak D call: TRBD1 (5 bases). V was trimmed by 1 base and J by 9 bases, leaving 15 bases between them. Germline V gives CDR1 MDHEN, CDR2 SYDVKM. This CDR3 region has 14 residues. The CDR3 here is CASSLSGSSQSYTF. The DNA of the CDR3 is TGTGCCAGCAGTTTATCAGGGTCGAGCCAGAGCTACACCTTC.

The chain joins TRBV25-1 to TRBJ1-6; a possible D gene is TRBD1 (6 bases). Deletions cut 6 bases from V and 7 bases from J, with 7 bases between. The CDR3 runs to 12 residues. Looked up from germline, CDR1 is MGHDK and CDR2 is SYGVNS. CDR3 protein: CASRDSNSPLHF. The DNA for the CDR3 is TGTGCCAGCAGGGACAGCAATTCACCCCTCCACTTT.

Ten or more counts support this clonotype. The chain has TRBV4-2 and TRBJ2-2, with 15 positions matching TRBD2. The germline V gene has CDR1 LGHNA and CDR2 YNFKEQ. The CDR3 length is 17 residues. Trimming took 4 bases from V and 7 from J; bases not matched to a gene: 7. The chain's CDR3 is CASSRTSGRAEGGELFF. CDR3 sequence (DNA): TGTGCCAGCAGCCGGACTAGCGGGAGGGCCGAAGGCGGGGAGCTGTTTTTT.